Presented here are 30 T cell receptor beta chains from one specimen sequenced in a study of neurological immune-mediated disorders. One entry per CDR3 protein results from TCRdb running MiXCR on the 5' RACE reads. The table includes 65,000 to 75,000 distinct CDR3 sequences, approximately 4.6% detected once. The sample consisted of PBMCs. These receptors were taken from a woman aged 70 to 79 with multiple sclerosis.

This clonotype was seen many times. The V gene is TRBV7-2, the J gene TRBJ1-2; 10 bases fit TRBD1. This CDR3 comprises 15 residues. Losses at the gene ends were 1 base for V and 8 bases for J; bases not matched to a gene: 7. Germline-derived CDR1 and CDR2 are SGHTA and FQGNSA. The CDR3 DNA is TGTGCCAGCAGCTTAGGAGGACAGGGGGAGAGGGGCTACACCTTC. It yields the protein CASSLGGQGERGYTF.

Ten or more counts support this clonotype. This rearrangement joins TRBV9 to TRBJ2-3; D is unresolved. V was trimmed by 0 bases and J by 2 bases, leaving 10 bases between them. The CDR3 has 15 residues. The germline V gene has CDR1 SGDLS and CDR2 YYNGEE. Here the CDR3 reads CASSVGVGNTDTQYF. CDR3 coding DNA: TGTGCCAGCAGCGTAGGGGTAGGAAACACAGATACGCAGTATTTT. The variable domain in full, completed from reference TRBV9 and TRBJ2-3, reads DSGVTQTPKHLITATGQRVTLRCSPRSGDLSVYWYQQSLDQGLQFLIQYYNGEERAKGNILERFSAQQFPDLHSELNLSSLELGDSALYFCASSVGVGNTDTQYFGPGTRLTVL.

This clonotype was counted many times. V usage is TRBV4-3 and J usage is TRBJ2-1; 12 positions match TRBD2. The CDR3 covers 18 residues. V dropped 3 bases and J dropped 7; count of bases not matched to a gene: 13. The germline V gene has CDR1 LGHNA and CDR2 YSLEER. The CDR3 DNA sequence: TGCGCCAGCAGCCAGGACCCCCCGGGACTAGCGGGTGGAAATGAGCAGTTCTTC. Amino acid sequence: CASSQDPPGLAGGNEQFF.

The sample holds many counts of this clonotype. The chain combines TRBV12-5 with TRBJ2-2; D remains ambiguous. Germline-derived CDR1 and CDR2 are LGHNT and FRNRAP. The CDR3 is 13 amino acids. V lost 7 bases, J lost 2 bases, and 8 bases lay in between. The CDR3 sequence: CASENDNTGELFF. CDR3 nucleotide sequence: TGTGCTAGTGAAAATGATAACACCGGGGAGCTGTTTTTT.

In its sample, this clonotype was seen many times. This sequence joins TRBV7-8 and TRBJ2-1, with 7 nucleotides matching TRBD2. The V and J ends lost 6 bases and 5 bases, in that order; junction bases with no gene match: 10. The CDR3 has 15 residues. The germline CDR1 and CDR2 sequences are SGHVS and FQNEAQ. The CDR3 coding sequence is TGTGCCAGCAGTCATTCCCGACTAGCTCACAATGAGCAGTTCTTC. This sequence encodes CASSHSRLAHNEQFF.

Judged by abundance, this clonotype is medium-sized. V usage is TRBV20-1 and J usage is TRBJ1-6; 8 positions agree with TRBD1. This CDR3 spans 15 amino acids. Germline-derived CDR1 and CDR2 are DFQATT and SNEGSKA (reference sequence). J gave up 5 bases and V 0 bases, and 3 bases lay outside the gene matches. The CDR3 loop is CSAREDRGDNSPLHF. CDR3 bases: TGCAGTGCTAGAGAAGACAGGGGCGATAATTCACCCCTCCACTTT.

Ten or more counts support this clonotype. V gene TRBV15 combines with J gene TRBJ2-1; D gene unclear. CDR3 length: 14 amino acids. Between the trimmed V and J ends, which lost 0 bases and 5 bases, there was a span of 8 bases. Germline assignment: CDR1 LNHNV and CDR2 YYDKDF (reference sequence). The CDR3 loop is CATSRDLQNNEQFF. CDR3 nucleotides: TGTGCCACCAGCAGAGATCTACAGAACAATGAGCAGTTCTTC.

This clonotype was picked up many times. The rearrangement joins TRBV27 to TRBJ2-7, with 10 bases identical to TRBD2. CDR3 size: 11 residues. With V trimmed by 10 bases and J by 6 bases, 3 bases remained unmatched. CDR1 is MNHEY and CDR2 is SMNVEV in the germline V gene (reference sequence). The CDR3 sequence: CAISGRGEQYF. The CDR3 DNA reads TGTGCCATCAGCGGGAGGGGCGAGCAGTACTTC.

This clonotype was recorded at least ten times. V usage is TRBV6-6 and J usage is TRBJ2-3; D possibly corresponds to TRBD1 (5 bases). This CDR3 comprises 15 residues. Germline loops: CDR1 MNHNY, CDR2 SVGAGI (reference sequence). V was cut by 5 bases and J by 0 bases, with 12 bases left in between. CDR3 residues: CASSPLTVSTDTQYF. As DNA, the CDR3 is TGTGCCAGCAGTCCGTTGACAGTTAGCACAGATACGCAGTATTTT.

The chain combines TRBV20-1 with TRBJ2-5, with 7 bases fitting TRBD2. The V segment lost 6 bases and the J segment 2 bases; nucleotides outside the gene matches: 12. The CDR3 covers 15 residues. Germline V lookup: CDR1 DFQATT, CDR2 SNEGSKA (reference sequence). This CDR3 is CSATPIGLEQETQYF. CDR3 bases: TGCAGTGCCACCCCCATCGGACTAGAACAAGAGACCCAGTACTTC.

This clonotype has a count of ten or more. The chain has TRBV7-2 and TRBJ2-7; D gene ambiguous. The CDR3 extends over 14 amino acids. Trimming left V 4 bases short and J 3 bases short, with 13 bases between. Germline-derived CDR1 and CDR2 are SGHTA and FQGNSA. The CDR3 sequence: CASSSPGPRYEQYF. The CDR3 DNA reads TGTGCCAGCAGCTCTCCGGGCCCGCGCTACGAGCAGTACTTC.

Many counts were recorded for this clonotype. V is TRBV20-1 and J is TRBJ2-3, with 9 bases that match TRBD1. The CDR3 is 15 residues long. Per the germline V gene, CDR1 is DFQATT and CDR2 is SNEGSKA (reference sequence). Losses at the gene ends were 6 bases for V and 0 bases for J; bases not matched to a gene: 7. Here the CDR3 reads CSAPPGTGSTDTQYF. CDR3 in DNA: TGCAGTGCCCCCCCCGGGACAGGGAGCACAGATACGCAGTATTTT.

The chain employs TRBV6-2 or TRBV6-3 and TRBJ2-1, with 8 bases fitting TRBD2. This CDR3 spans 15 amino acids. J lost 6 bases, V lost 6 bases, and 10 bases had no gene match. CDR1 is MNHEY and CDR2 is SVGEGT in the germline V gene. The CDR3 DNA reads TGTGCCAGCAGCCCGGGACTAGTAGTAGTCAATGAGCAGTTCTTC. Protein sequence: CASSPGLVVVNEQFF.

This clonotype was detected ten times or more. The CDR3 coding sequence is TGTGCCAGCAGCCCGAGCGGGACCTACAATGAGCAGTTCTTC. This encodes CASSPSGTYNEQFF. The chain carries TRBV3-1 and TRBJ2-1; TRBD2 matches 7 bases. From germline, CDR1 is LGHDT and CDR2 YNNKEL (reference sequence). V shed 4 bases, J shed 2 bases, and the junction held 2 bases outside the gene matches. The CDR3 spans 14 residues.

The chain uses TRBV7-9 and TRBJ2-1; D might be TRBD1 (5 bases). V lost 0 bases and J lost 5, with 14 bases in between. The CDR3 loop spans 16 amino acids. The germline V gene encodes CDR1 SEHNR and CDR2 FQNEAQ (reference sequence). In DNA, the CDR3 is TGTGCCAGCAGCTTAGCCGGCAGGGTCGGAGACAATGAGCAGTTCTTC. As protein: CASSLAGRVGDNEQFF.

In this sample, this clonotype turned up many times. This chain joins TRBV3-1 and TRBJ1-2; maybe TRBD1 (5 bases). The CDR3 length is 15 residues. Looked up from germline, CDR1 is LGHDT and CDR2 is YNNKEL (reference sequence). V lost 7 bases, J lost 4 bases, and 19 bases lay in between. CDR3 nucleotides: TGTGCCAGCATTGGGAGAAGGACATGGGGCTATGGCTACACCTTC. Translating gives CASIGRRTWGYGYTF.

This clonotype was detected ten times or more. The chain carries TRBV25-1 and TRBJ2-1; 14 bases line up with TRBD2. The germline V gene encodes CDR1 MGHDK and CDR2 SYGVNS. CDR3 length equals 19 residues. V was pared by 6 bases and J by 1 base, with 11 bases of the junction left unmatched. CDR3 in amino acids: CASRQSPGLAGVSYNEQFF. The CDR3 DNA is TGTGCCAGCAGACAGTCTCCGGGACTAGCGGGAGTATCCTACAATGAGCAGTTCTTC.

This clonotype was recorded many times. The chain recombines TRBV29-1 with TRBJ2-2; 10 positions agree with TRBD1. Trimming at V came to 7 bases and at J to 5 bases, leaving 10 bases not matched to a gene. Germline CDR1 and CDR2: SQVTM and ANQGSEA. The CDR3 runs to 15 residues. This CDR3 is CSAKTGTGDTGELFF. Here the CDR3 DNA reads TGCAGCGCTAAAACCGGGACAGGGGATACCGGGGAGCTGTTTTTT.

V and J are TRBV4-3 and TRBJ2-1, with D hard to call. V lost 0 bases to trimming and J lost 3 bases, with 9 bases between them. The germline gives CDR1 LGHNA, CDR2 YSLEER. The CDR3 consists of 15 residues. This CDR3 reads CASSQDGNRYNEQFF. As DNA, the CDR3 is TGCGCCAGCAGCCAAGATGGCAACCGCTACAATGAGCAGTTCTTC.

This clonotype was detected ten times or more. This chain uses TRBV7-2 with TRBJ1-1; 7 bases agree with TRBD1. The length of the CDR3 is 15 residues. The germline gives CDR1 SGHTA, CDR2 FQGNSA. The junction had 12 bases not matched to a gene; V was cut back by 3 bases and J by 8 bases. The chain's CDR3 is CASSFPALDRPEAFF. DNA for the CDR3: TGTGCCAGCAGCTTCCCCGCCCTGGACAGGCCCGAAGCTTTCTTT.

In this sample, this clonotype turned up many times. The chain combines TRBV7-2 with TRBJ1-1, with D maybe TRBD1 (5 bases). Trimming left V 1 base short and J 0 bases short, with 12 bases between. The germline V gene encodes CDR1 SGHTA and CDR2 FQGNSA. This CDR3 has 16 amino acids. The CDR3 protein is CASSLVGGGMNTEAFF. The CDR3 coding sequence is TGTGCCAGCAGCTTAGTGGGGGGAGGGATGAACACTGAAGCTTTCTTT.

The V and J genes are TRBV7-9 and TRBJ2-2; no definite D call. The V gene's germline CDR1 is SEHNR and CDR2 FQNEAQ (reference sequence). V lost 5 bases to trimming and J lost 0 bases, with 13 bases between them. The CDR3 runs to 16 residues. The CDR3 region has the DNA TGTGCCAGCAGCAAATGGACGGCCCCGAACACCGGGGAGCTGTTTTTT. This translates into CASSKWTAPNTGELFF. Full variable domain (remainder filled in from reference TRBV7-9 and TRBJ2-2): DTGVSQNPRHKITKRGQNVTFRCDPISEHNRLYWYRQTLGQGPEFLTYFQNEAQLEKSRLLSDRFSAERPKGSFSTLEIQRTEQGDSAMYLCASSKWTAPNTGELFFGEGSRLTVL.

This clonotype was counted many times. V and J are TRBV11-2 and TRBJ1-3, with D tentatively TRBD1 (5 bases). Trimming removed 5 bases at V and 7 bases at J, with 15 bases between. The CDR3 is 14 amino acids. Germline CDR1 reads SGHAT; CDR2 reads FQNNGV. CDR3 nucleotide sequence: TGTGCCAGCAGCCAGGGACTGAGCAGGAACACCATATATTTT. Its protein product is CASSQGLSRNTIYF. Filled out from reference TRBV11-2 and TRBJ1-3, the complete variable domain reads EAGVAQSPRYKIIEKRQSVAFWCNPISGHATLYWYQQILGQGPKLLIQFQNNGVVDDSQLPKDRFSAERLKGVDSTLKIQPAKLEDSAVYLCASSQGLSRNTIYFGEGSWLTVV.

This clonotype occurred many times. The chain combines TRBV11-2 with TRBJ2-2; D is possibly TRBD2 (7 bases). This CDR3 spans 16 amino acids. Germline V CDR1 and CDR2: SGHAT, FQNNGV. V lost 7 bases and J 4 bases, leaving 19 bases between the germline ends. CDR3 DNA sequence: TGTGCCAGCAACCAGGGGTGGCGGGAGAGCACCGGGGAGCTGTTTTTT. Its protein is CASNQGWRESTGELFF.

This clonotype was seen at least ten times. The rearrangement joins TRBV6-5 to TRBJ2-3; possible D gene TRBD2, 5 bases. Germline V gives CDR1 MNHEY, CDR2 SVGAGI. The CDR3 covers 11 residues. V was shortened by 6 bases and J by 10 bases, with 11 bases between the two germline ends. CDR3 coding DNA: TGTGCCAGCAGCTCTCTACTAGCGCAGTATTTT. This sequence encodes CASSSLLAQYF.

This clonotype was counted at least ten times. This chain links TRBV5-1 with TRBJ1-5, with 7 positions matching TRBD1. The CDR3 is 15 residues long. Germline V gene data show CDR1 as SGHRS and CDR2 as YFSETQ. Trimming removed 4 bases from V and 0 bases from J; junction bases left unmatched: 4. The CDR3 protein is CASSRGTDSNQPQHF. The DNA of the CDR3 is TGCGCCAGCAGCCGGGGGACAGATAGCAATCAGCCCCAGCATTTT.

In this sample, this clonotype turned up many times. V is TRBV20-1 and J is TRBJ1-5; no clear D gene. The V end was cut by 5 bases, the J end by 6 bases, with 8 bases between. Germline-derived CDR1 and CDR2 are DFQATT and SNEGSKA (reference sequence). This CDR3 has 11 amino acids. The CDR3 protein is CSAQAGQPQHF. CDR3 sequence (DNA): TGCAGTGCTCAGGCAGGTCAGCCCCAGCATTTT.

This clonotype was seen ten or more times. The chain has TRBV20-1 and TRBJ1-1; possible D gene TRBD1, 5 bases. Between the trimmed V and J ends, which lost 2 bases and 1 base, there was a span of 14 bases. The length of the CDR3 is 15 residues. The germline V gene has CDR1 DFQATT and CDR2 SNEGSKA (reference sequence). Here the CDR3 reads CSARHTPGQNTEAFF. In DNA, the CDR3 is TGCAGTGCTAGACACACCCCGGGGCAGAACACTGAAGCTTTCTTT.

This clonotype was recorded at least ten times. J is TRBJ2-1 and V is TRBV3-1, with 8 bases aligning to TRBD2. Per germline, CDR1 LGHDT and CDR2 YNNKEL (reference sequence). The trim removed 4 bases at V and 0 bases at J, leaving 5 bases unmatched. The CDR3 is 16 residues long. DNA of the CDR3: TGTGCCAGCAGCCTTGGGAGCGGGGGCTCCTACAATGAGCAGTTCTTC. It encodes CASSLGSGGSYNEQFF.

This clonotype was recorded at least ten times. The chain is built from TRBV20-1 and TRBJ1-5; perhaps TRBD1 as D (6 bases). Trimming pared 1 base from V and 4 bases from J, leaving 8 bases between. The CDR3 spans 13 residues. Germline values: CDR1 DFQATT, CDR2 SNEGSKA (reference sequence). DNA of the CDR3: TGCAGTGCTAGAGGGCAGGGGAATCAGCCCCAGCATTTT. Its protein product is CSARGQGNQPQHF.